The 14 T cell receptor beta chains reported below all come from one sample, sequenced in a study of cytomegalovirus exposure and HLA in healthy donors. Primers: 60 Vbeta forward and 13 Jbeta reverse. Sequencing was performed with immunoSEQ multiplex PCR; in TCRdb, only in-frame clones are kept and a portion is missing. The sample includes around 130,000 clones, about four fifths seen only once; the top ten take 2% to 2.5%. Specimen: PBMCs. These receptors were collected from a woman aged 40-49 years in good health and CMV-seronegative.

The V gene is TRBV7-9, the J gene TRBJ2-5; 7 nucleotides line up with TRBD2. Germline V gene data show CDR1 as SEHNR and CDR2 as FQNEAQ (reference sequence). This CDR3 has 13 residues. J gave up 2 bases and V 5 bases, and 2 bases lay outside the gene matches. Written as DNA, the CDR3 is TGTGCCAGCAGCAAGCGGGGACAAGAGACCCAGTACTTC. Translation: CASSKRGQETQYF.

The chain joins TRBV28 to TRBJ2-5; 7 bases are shared with TRBD1. Losses at the gene ends were 3 bases for V and 3 bases for J; bases not matched to a gene: 4. The CDR3 runs 14 residues. Germline V CDR1 and CDR2: MDHEN, SYDVKM. CDR3 DNA: TGTGCCAGCAGTTTTCCACAGGGGAAAGAGACCCAGTACTTC. Residues: CASSFPQGKETQYF.

The rearrangement links TRBV5-8 to TRBJ2-7; 7 nucleotides agree with TRBD1. The germline gives CDR1 SGHTS, CDR2 YDEGEE. The CDR3 contains 16 residues. With 0 bases clipped from V and 0 bases from J, the junction kept 6 bases outside the gene matches. The CDR3 loop is CASSLGQGVTSYEQYF. DNA for the CDR3: TGTGCCAGCAGCTTGGGCCAGGGGGTGACCTCCTACGAGCAGTACTTC.

The sample holds one count of this clone. This chain joins TRBV12-5 and TRBJ2-7; 9 bases agree with TRBD1. CDR3 length equals 14 residues. From germline, CDR1 is LGHNT and CDR2 FRNRAP. The trim removed 3 bases at V and 3 bases at J, leaving 3 bases unmatched. The chain's CDR3 is CASGLDRGGYEQYF. CDR3 coding DNA: TGTGCTAGTGGTTTAGACAGGGGGGGCTACGAGCAGTACTTC.

The rearrangement uses TRBV2 and TRBJ1-4; the match to TRBD1 covers 8 bases. CDR3 size: 16 residues. V lost 6 bases, J lost 0 bases, and 6 bases stayed unmatched. The V gene's germline CDR1 is SNHLY and CDR2 FYNNEI. The CDR3 protein is CASRRLQGATNEKLFF. DNA for the CDR3: TGTGCCAGCAGAAGATTACAGGGGGCAACTAATGAAAAACTGTTTTTT.

The chain recombines TRBV19 with TRBJ2-5; weak D call: TRBD1 (5 bases). The DNA end is a closer match to TRBJ2-7, so the J assignment may be wrong. The CDR3 is made up of 13 amino acids. In germline, CDR1 is LNHDA, CDR2 SQIVND (reference sequence). The CDR3 DNA is TGTGCCAGTAGTATAGACAGGGTTGGCGAGCAGTACTTC. Its protein product is CASSIDRVGEQYF.

This clone showed up just once. This chain links TRBV7-2 with TRBJ1-5, with a weak D call TRBD1 (5 bases). The V gene's germline CDR1 is SGHTA and CDR2 FQGNSA. This CDR3 is built from 15 residues. V lost 5 bases and J lost 4, with 15 bases in between. CDR3 DNA sequence: TGTGCCAGCAGCGCGTCGGGACTCGGGAATCAGCCCCAGCATTTT. The encoded protein is CASSASGLGNQPQHF.

Only a few counts were recorded for this clone. The germline gene is not matched at one end of the junction; a read error may be the cause. J is TRBJ2-1 and V is TRBV7-9; no clear D gene. Germline V lookup: CDR1 SEHNR, CDR2 FQNEAQ (reference sequence). This CDR3 contains 12 residues. Here the CDR3 DNA reads TGTTCCAGCAGCTTAGATACTCGGGAGCAGTTCTTC. It translates to CSSSLDTREQFF.

The table lists this clone with a count of one. V usage is TRBV7-2 and J usage is TRBJ2-7, with TRBD2 matching 12 bases. V lost 5 bases, J lost 2 bases, and 10 bases stayed unmatched. Germline V gives CDR1 SGHTA, CDR2 FQGNSA. The CDR3 runs to 17 residues. CDR3 amino acids: CASSPRTSGIAPYEQYF. The CDR3, as DNA: TGTGCCAGCAGCCCTAGGACTAGCGGGATAGCGCCCTACGAGCAGTACTTC.

This chain joins TRBV11-2 and TRBJ2-3; D gene ambiguous. The CDR3 spans 13 residues. The ends were cut back, 6 bases at V and 2 bases at J, with 9 bases in the middle. Germline assignment: CDR1 SGHAT and CDR2 FQNNGV. CDR3 sequence (DNA): TGTGCCAGCAGTATCATCTACACAGATACGCAGTATTTT. Its protein is CASSIIYTDTQYF.

The chain combines TRBV5-6 with TRBJ2-7; the D gene is possibly TRBD2 (6 bases). The CDR3 runs 12 residues. Between the trimmed V and J ends, which lost 4 bases and 6 bases, there was a span of 11 bases. Germline CDR1 reads SGHDT; CDR2 reads YYEEEE. CDR3 amino acids: CASSHRGGEQYF. CDR3 DNA: TGTGCCAGCAGCCACCGGGGAGGCGAGCAGTACTTC.

The V call is TRBV7-9, the J call TRBJ2-7, with 9 positions matching TRBD2. The germline CDR1 and CDR2 sequences are SEHNR and FQNEAQ (reference sequence). The CDR3 consists of 14 residues. V dropped 5 bases and J dropped 12; count of bases not matched to a gene: 14. CDR3: CASSRGTSPGFWYF. CDR3 nucleotides: TGTGCCAGCAGCCGCGGGACTAGCCCGGGATTTTGGTACTTC.

The chain is built from TRBV10-3 and TRBJ2-3; 7 nucleotides line up with TRBD2. Germline-derived CDR1 and CDR2 are ENHRY and SYGVKD. V lost 3 bases, J lost 6 bases, and 6 bases stayed unmatched. CDR3 length: 14 residues. The CDR3 reads CAISERGVRDTQYF. In DNA form, the CDR3 reads TGTGCCATCAGTGAACGGGGGGTGAGGGATACGCAGTATTTT.

The chain couples TRBV6-1 to TRBJ2-1; 9 bases agree with TRBD2. CDR3 length equals 15 residues. V lost 6 bases and J lost 10; bases outside the gene matches: 13. CDR1 MNHNS and CDR2 SASEGT come from the germline V gene. The chain's CDR3 is CASRAGTSPLGEQFF. CDR3 coding DNA: TGTGCCAGCAGAGCCGGGACTAGCCCCTTGGGGGAGCAGTTCTTC.